The present entry profiles one T cell receptor (beta chain) with its context. The data were taken from a study of blood T cell repertoires in COVID-19. The data were produced by immunoSEQ multiplex PCR, yet TCRdb's version contains in-frame clones alone and is incomplete. In the table there are around 250,000 clones, about 90% of which are singletons. V lost 6 bases to trimming and J lost 11 bases, with 16 bases between them. The CDR3 contains 12 residues. CDR1 is MNHEY, CDR2 SVGAGI, per germline. The J gene is TRBJ1-1, the V gene TRBV6-5, with a possible D match to TRBD1 (5 bases). This TCR derives from a human donor in a cohort exposed to, infected with or recovered from COVID-19 (not recorded which). The donor label of this sample is uncertain. Material for sequencing was PBMCs or T cells enriched from blood (not recorded which). CDR3 protein: CASSSDSLRAFF. CDR3 DNA: TGTGCCAGCAGCTCCGACAGTCTTAGGGCTTTCTTT.